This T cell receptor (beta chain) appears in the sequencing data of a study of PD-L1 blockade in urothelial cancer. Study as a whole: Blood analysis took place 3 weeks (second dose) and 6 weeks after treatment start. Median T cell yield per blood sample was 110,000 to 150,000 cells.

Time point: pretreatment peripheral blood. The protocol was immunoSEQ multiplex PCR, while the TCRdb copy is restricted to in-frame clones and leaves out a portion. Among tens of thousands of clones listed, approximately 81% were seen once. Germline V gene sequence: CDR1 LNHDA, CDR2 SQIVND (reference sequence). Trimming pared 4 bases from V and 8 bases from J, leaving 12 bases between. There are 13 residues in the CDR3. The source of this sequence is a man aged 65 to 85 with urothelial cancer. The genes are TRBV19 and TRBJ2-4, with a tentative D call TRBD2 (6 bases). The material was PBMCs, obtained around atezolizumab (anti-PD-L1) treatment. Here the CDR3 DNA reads TGTGCCAGTAGTAAGGGTCGGAGGGACATTCAGTACTTC. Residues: CASSKGRRDIQYF. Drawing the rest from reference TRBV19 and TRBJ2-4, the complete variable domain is DGGITQSPKYLFRKEGQNVTLSCEQNLNHDAMYWYRQDPGQGLRLIYYSQIVNDFQKGDIAEGYSVSREKKESFPLTVTSAQKNPTAFYLCASSKGRRDIQYFGAGTRLSVL.